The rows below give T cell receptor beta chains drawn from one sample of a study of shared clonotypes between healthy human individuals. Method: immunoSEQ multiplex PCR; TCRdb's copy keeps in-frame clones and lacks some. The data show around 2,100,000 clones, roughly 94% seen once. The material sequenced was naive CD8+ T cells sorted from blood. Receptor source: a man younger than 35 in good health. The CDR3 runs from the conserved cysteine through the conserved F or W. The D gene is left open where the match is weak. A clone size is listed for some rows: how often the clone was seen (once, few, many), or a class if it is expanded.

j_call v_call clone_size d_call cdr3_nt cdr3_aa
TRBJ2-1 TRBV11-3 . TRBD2 TGTGCCAGCAACAATCTCCTAGCGGGAGATGAAGAGCAGTTCTTC CASNNLLAGDEEQFF
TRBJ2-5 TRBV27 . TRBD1 TGTGCCAGCAGTTCAATCGACAGGGTCCAAGAGACCCAGTACTTC CASSSIDRVQETQYF
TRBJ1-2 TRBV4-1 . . TGCGCCAGCAGCCCCCGAGGAAATGGCTACACCTTC CASSPRGNGYTF
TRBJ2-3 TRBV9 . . TGTGCCAGCAGCGACCGAATCTCCGGGGATACGCAGTATTTT CASSDRISGDTQYF
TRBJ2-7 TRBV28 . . TGTGCCAGCAGTTTAGGGGCAGGGCTGTACGAGCAGTACTTC CASSLGAGLYEQYF
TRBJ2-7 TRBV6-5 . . TGTGCCAGCAGTTACTCGACCGGGGAGAGCTCCTACGAGCAGTACTTC CASSYSTGESSYEQYF
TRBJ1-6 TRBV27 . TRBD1 TGTGCCAGCAGTTTACCCCCTCGGAACAGGGGGAGTTCACCCCTCCACTTT CASSLPPRNRGSSPLHF
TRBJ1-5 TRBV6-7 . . TGTGCCAGCAGTAATCACAGGGTATCAGGCAATCAGCCCCAGCATTTT CASSNHRVSGNQPQHF
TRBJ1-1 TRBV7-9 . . TGTGCCAGCAGCCCGACCTGGGGCGGAGGGGGCACTGAAGCTTTCTTT CASSPTWGGGGTEAFF
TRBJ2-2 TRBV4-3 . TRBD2 TGCGCCAGCAGCCATGGCCGGACTAGCGGGAGGGCCGGGGAGCTGTTTTTT CASSHGRTSGRAGELFF
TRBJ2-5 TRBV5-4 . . TGTGCCAGCAGCTTCGGGAGTCAGACCCAGTACTTC CASSFGSQTQYF
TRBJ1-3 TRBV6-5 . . TGTGCCAGCAGTTACTCGAGTTCGGAAGGAAACACCATATATTTT CASSYSSSEGNTIYF
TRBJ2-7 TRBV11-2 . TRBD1 TGTGCCAGCAGCTTAGAGGCGTCCTGGACAGGGTACGAGCAGTACTTC CASSLEASWTGYEQYF
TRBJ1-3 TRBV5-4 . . TGTGCCAGCAGCTTGTTCGGAAACACCATATATTTT CASSLFGNTIYF
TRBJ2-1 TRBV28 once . TGTGCCAGCAGTTTTCGAATCATTCATGAGCAGTTCTTC CASSFRIIHEQFF
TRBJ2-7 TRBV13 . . TGTGCCAGCAGCTCCCGGGACAAGATCTACGAGCAGTACTTC CASSSRDKIYEQYF
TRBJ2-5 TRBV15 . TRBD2 TGTGCCACCAGCAGCGCCGGGACTAGGTGGGGAGAGACCCAGTACTTC CATSSAGTRWGETQYF
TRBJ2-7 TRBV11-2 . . TGTGCCAGCAGCTCGGGGAGTTCCCCCGGGGGTAGGTCCTACGAGCAGTACTTC CASSSGSSPGGRSYEQYF
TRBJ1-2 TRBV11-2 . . TGTGCCAGCAGCTTAACTCCGGGAGCTGAATTCTATGGCTACACCTTC CASSLTPGAEFYGYTF
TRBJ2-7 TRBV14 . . TGTGCCAGCAGCCCGGACGACTACGAGCAGTACTTC CASSPDDYEQYF
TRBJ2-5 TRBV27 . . TGTGCCAGCAGTCTCTCGACAGAGGGGGAGACCCAGTACTTC CASSLSTEGETQYF
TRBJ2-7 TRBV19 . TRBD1 TGTGCCAGTAGTATATCTCGACAGGGGGCAACCTACGAGCAGTACTTC CASSISRQGATYEQYF
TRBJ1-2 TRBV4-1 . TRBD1 TGCGCCAGCAGCACACGACAGGGTGAATACTATGGCTACACCTTC CASSTRQGEYYGYTF
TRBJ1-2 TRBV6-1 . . TGTGCCAGCAGTCCCTTGGGTGCCGGATATGGCTACACCTTC CASSPLGAGYGYTF